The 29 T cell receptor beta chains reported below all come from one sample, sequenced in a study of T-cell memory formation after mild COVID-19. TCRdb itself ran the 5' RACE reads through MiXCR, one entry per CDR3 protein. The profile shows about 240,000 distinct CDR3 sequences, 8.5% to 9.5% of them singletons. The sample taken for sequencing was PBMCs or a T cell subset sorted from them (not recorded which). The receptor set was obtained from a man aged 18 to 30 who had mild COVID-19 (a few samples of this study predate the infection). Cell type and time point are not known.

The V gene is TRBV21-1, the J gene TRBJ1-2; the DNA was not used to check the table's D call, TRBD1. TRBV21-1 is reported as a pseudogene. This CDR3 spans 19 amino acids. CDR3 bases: TGTGCCAGCACCGAAAAACCCCGGGACAGGGGATCGGATAACTATGGCTACACCTTC. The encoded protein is CASTEKPRDRGSDNYGYTF.

CDR3 amino acids: CSATTGGYGYTF. CDR3 nucleotides: TGCAGTGCTACAACAGGGGGCTATGGCTACACCTTC. The chain carries TRBV20-1 and TRBJ1-2; the match to TRBD1 covers 8 bases. Unmatched junction bases numbered 2, after V lost 4 bases and J lost 4 bases. CDR1 and CDR2 (germline): DFQATT, SNEGSKA (reference sequence). The CDR3 totals 12 residues.

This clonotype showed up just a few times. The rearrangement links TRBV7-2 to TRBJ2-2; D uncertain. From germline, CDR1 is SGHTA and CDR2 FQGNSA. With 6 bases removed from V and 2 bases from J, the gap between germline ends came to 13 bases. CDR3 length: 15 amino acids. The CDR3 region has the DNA TGTGCCAGCAGGCACTGGGAATTAAACACCGGGGAGCTGTTTTTT. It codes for CASRHWELNTGELFF.

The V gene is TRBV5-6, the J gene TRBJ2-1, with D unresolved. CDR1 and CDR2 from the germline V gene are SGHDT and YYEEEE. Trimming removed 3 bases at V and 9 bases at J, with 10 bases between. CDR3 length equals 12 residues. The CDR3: CASSSSRFEQFF. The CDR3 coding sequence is TGTGCCAGCAGCTCTTCTAGGTTTGAGCAGTTCTTC.

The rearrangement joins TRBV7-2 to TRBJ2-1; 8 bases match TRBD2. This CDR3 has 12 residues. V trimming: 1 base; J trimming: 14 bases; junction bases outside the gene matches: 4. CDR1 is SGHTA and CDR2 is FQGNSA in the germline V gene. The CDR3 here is CASSLVRGEKFF. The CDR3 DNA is TGTGCCAGCAGCTTAGTGCGGGGGGAAAAGTTCTTC.

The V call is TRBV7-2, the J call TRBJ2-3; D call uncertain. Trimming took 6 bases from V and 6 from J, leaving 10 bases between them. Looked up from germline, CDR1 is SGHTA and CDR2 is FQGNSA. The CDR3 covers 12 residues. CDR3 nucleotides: TGTGCCAGCAGTTGGATGCGGGATACGCAGTATTTT. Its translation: CASSWMRDTQYF.

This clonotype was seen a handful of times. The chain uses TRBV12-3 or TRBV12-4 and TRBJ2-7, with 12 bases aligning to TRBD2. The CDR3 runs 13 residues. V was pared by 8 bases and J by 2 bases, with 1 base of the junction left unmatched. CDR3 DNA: TGTGCCAGCGCTAGCGGGGGGGCCTACGAGCAGTACTTC. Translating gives CASASGGAYEQYF.

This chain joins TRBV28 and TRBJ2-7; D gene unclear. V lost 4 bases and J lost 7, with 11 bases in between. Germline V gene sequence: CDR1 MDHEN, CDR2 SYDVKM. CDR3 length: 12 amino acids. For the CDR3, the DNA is TGTGCCAGCAGTTATCCAGGAACAGAGCAGTACGTC. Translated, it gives CASSYPGTEQYV.

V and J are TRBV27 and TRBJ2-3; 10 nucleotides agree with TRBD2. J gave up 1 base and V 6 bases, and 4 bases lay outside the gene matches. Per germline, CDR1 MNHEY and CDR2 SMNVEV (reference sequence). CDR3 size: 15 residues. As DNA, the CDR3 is TGTGCCAGCAGACGGGGGACTAGCGGCACAGATACGCAGTATTTT. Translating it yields CASRRGTSGTDTQYF.

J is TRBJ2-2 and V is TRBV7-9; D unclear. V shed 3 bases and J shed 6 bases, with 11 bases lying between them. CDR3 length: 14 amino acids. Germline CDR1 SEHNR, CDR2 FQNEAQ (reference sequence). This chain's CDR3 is CASSFTSKAGELFF. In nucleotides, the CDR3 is TGTGCCAGCAGCTTCACTTCCAAGGCCGGGGAGCTGTTTTTT.

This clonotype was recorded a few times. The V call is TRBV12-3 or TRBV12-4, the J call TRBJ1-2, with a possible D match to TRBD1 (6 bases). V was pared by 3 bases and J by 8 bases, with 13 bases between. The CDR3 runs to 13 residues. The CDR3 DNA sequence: TGTGCCAGCAGTTTGGGACAAGGTGTCGGCTACACCTTC. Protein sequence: CASSLGQGVGYTF.

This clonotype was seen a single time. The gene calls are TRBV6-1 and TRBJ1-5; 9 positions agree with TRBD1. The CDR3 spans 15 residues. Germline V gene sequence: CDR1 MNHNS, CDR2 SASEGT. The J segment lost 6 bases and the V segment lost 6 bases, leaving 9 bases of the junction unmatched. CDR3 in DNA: TGTGCCAGCAGAATACAGGGGGCGGGGGTTCAGCCCCAGCATTTT. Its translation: CASRIQGAGVQPQHF.

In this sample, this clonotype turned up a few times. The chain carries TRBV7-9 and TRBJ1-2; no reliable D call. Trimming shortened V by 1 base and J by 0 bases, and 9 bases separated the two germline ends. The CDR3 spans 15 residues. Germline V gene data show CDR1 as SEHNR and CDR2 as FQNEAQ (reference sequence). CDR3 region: CASSLGRSTNYGYTF. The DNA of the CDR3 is TGTGCCAGCAGCTTAGGTCGCAGCACTAACTATGGCTACACCTTC.

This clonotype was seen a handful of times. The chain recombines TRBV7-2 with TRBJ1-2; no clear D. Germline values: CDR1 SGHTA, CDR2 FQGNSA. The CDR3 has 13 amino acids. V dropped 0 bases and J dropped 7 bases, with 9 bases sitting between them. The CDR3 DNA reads TGTGCCAGCAGCTTAGCGGCCCAGCGTGGCTACACCTTC. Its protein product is CASSLAAQRGYTF.

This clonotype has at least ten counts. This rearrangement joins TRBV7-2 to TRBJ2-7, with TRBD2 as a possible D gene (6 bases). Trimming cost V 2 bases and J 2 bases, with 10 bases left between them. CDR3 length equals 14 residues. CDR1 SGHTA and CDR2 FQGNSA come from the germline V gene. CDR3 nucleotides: TGTGCCAGCAGCTTAAGTAGCGGAGCCTACGAGCAGTACGTC. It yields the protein CASSLSSGAYEQYV.

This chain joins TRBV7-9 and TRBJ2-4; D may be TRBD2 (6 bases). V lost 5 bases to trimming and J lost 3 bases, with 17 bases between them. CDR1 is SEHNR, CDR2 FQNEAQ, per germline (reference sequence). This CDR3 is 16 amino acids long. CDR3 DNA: TGTGCCAGCAGCCCGCCGGAGGGGTCCCACAAAAACATTCAGTACTTC. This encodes CASSPPEGSHKNIQYF.

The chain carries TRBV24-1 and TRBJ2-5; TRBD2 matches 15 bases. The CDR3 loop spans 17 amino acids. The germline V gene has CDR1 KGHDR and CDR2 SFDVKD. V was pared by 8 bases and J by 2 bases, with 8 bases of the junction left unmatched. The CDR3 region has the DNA TGTGCCACCACAATAACCGGGACTAGCGGGGGGCAAGAGACCCAGTACTTC. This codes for CATTITGTSGGQETQYF.

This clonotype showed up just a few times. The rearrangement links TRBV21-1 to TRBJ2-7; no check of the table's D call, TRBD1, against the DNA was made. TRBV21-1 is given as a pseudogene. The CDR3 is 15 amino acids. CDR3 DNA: TGTGCCAGCAGCGGGCAGGGGACCCACAATTTGGAGCAGTACGTC. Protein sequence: CASSGQGTHNLEQYV.

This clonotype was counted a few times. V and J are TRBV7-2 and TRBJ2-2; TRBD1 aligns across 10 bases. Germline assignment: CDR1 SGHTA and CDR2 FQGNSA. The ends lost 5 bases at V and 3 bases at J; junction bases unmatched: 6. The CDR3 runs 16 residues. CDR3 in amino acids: CASSHLGTGDTGELFF. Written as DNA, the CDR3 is TGTGCCAGCAGCCACCTAGGGACAGGGGACACCGGGGAGCTGTTTTTT.

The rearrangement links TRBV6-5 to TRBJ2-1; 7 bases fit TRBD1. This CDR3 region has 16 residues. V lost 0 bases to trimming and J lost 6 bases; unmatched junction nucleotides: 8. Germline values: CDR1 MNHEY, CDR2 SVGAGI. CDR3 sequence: CASSYSRTGEINEQFF. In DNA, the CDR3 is TGTGCCAGCAGTTACTCCCGAACAGGGGAAATCAATGAGCAGTTCTTC.

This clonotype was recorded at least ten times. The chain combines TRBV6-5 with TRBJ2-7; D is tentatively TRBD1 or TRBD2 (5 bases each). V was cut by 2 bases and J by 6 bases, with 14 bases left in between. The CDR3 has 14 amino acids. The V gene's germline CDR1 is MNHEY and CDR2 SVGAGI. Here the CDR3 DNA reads TGTGCCAGCAGTTACGGGACCCCCCTCGGCGAGCAGTACTTC. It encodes CASSYGTPLGEQYF.

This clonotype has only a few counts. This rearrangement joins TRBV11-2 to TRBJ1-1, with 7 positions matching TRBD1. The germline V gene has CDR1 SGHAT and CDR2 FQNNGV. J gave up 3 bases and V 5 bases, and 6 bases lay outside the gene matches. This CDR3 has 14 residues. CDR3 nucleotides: TGTGCCAGCAGCGCAGGGGGTGTGTACACTGAAGCTTTCTTT. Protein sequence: CASSAGGVYTEAFF.

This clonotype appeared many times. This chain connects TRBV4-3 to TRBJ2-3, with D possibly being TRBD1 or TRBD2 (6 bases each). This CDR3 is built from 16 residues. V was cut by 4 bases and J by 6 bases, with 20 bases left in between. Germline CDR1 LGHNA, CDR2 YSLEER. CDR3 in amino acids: CASSLQSLGGRDTQYF. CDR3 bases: TGCGCCAGCAGCCTTCAATCCTTGGGGGGCCGGGATACGCAGTATTTT.

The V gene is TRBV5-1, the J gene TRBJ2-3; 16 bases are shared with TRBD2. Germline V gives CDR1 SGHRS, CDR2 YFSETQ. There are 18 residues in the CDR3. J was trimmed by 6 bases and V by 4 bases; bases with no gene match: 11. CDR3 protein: CASSAGTSGGAGTDTQYF. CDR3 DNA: TGCGCCAGCAGCGCCGGGACTAGCGGGGGGGCCGGAACGGATACGCAGTATTTT.

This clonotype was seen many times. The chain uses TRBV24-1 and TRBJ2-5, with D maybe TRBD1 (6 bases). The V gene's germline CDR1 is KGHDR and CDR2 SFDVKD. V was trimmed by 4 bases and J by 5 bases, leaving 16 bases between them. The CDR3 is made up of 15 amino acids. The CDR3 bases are TGTGCCACCAGTGACGGGACACACAACGGGGAGACCCAGTACTTC. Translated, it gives CATSDGTHNGETQYF.

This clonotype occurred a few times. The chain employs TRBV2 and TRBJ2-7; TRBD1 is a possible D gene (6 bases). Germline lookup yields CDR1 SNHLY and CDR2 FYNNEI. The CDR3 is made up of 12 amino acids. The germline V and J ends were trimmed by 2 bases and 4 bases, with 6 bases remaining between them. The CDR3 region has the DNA TGTGCCAGCAGTGAACAGGGGTACGAGCAGTACGTC. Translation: CASSEQGYEQYV.

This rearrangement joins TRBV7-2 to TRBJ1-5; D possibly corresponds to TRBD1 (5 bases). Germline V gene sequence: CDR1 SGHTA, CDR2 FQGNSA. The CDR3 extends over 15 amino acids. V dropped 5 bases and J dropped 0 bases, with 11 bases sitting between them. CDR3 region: CASSRATASNQPQHF. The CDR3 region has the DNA TGTGCCAGCAGCCGTGCGACAGCTAGCAATCAGCCCCAGCATTTT.

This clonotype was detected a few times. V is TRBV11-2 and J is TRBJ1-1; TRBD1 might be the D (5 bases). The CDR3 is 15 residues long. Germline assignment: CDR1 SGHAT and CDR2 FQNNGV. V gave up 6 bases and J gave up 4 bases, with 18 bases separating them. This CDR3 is CASRVGPGTGTEAFF. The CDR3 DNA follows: TGTGCCAGCAGGGTCGGGCCAGGGACCGGCACTGAAGCTTTCTTT.

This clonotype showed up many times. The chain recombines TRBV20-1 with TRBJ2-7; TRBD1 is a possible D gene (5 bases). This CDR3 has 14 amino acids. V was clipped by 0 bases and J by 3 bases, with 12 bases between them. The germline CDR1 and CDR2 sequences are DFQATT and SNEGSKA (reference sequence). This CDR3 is CSARDQGGFYEQYV. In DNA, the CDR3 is TGCAGTGCTAGAGATCAGGGCGGTTTCTACGAGCAGTACGTC.